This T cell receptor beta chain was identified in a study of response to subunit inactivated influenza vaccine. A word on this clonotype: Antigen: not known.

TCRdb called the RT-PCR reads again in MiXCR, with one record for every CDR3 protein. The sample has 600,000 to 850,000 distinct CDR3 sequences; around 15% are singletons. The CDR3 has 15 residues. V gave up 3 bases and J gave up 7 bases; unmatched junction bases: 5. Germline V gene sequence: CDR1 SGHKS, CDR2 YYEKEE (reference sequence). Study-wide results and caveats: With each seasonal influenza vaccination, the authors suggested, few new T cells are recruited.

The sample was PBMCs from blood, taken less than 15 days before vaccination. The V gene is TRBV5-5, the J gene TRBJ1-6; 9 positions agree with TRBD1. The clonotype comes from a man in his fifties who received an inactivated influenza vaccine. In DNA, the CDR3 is TGTGCCAGCAGCTGGGGGACAGGGCCAAATTCACCCCTCCACTTT. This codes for CASSWGTGPNSPLHF.